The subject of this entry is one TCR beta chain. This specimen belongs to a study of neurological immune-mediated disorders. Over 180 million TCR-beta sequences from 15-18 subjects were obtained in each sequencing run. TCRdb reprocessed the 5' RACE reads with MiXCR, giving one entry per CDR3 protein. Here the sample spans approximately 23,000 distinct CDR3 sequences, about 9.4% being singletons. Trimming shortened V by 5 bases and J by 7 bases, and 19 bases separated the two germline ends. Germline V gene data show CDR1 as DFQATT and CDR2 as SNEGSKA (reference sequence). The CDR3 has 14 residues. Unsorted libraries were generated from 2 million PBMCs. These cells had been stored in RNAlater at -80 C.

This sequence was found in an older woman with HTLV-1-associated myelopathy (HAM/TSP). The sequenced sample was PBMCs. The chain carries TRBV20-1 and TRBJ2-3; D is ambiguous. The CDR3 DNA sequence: TGCAGTGCTCCCCCAGCCACGACCTCCAATACGCAGTATTTT. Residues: CSAPPATTSNTQYF.